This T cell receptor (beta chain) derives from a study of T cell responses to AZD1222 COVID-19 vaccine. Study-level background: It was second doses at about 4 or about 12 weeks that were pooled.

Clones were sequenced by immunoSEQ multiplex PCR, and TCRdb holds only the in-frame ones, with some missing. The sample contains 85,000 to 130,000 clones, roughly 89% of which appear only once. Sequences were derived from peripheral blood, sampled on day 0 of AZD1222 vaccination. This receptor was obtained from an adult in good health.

CDR3 protein: CASSLGRRGRDTEAFF. The DNA of the CDR3 is TGTGCCAGCAGCTTAGGGAGGAGGGGGAGGGACACTGAAGCTTTCTTT. The J gene is TRBJ1-1, the V gene TRBV7-2, with D maybe TRBD1 (6 bases). The germline CDR1 and CDR2 sequences are SGHTA and FQGNSA. V dropped 1 base and J dropped 3 bases, with 15 bases sitting between them. The length of the CDR3 is 16 residues.